The next 15 T cell receptor beta chains were all read from a single sample in a study of shared clonotypes between healthy human individuals. TCRdb keeps only in-frame clones here, not all; method: immunoSEQ multiplex PCR. The sample lists roughly 680,000 clones, 72% occurring once. Sequencing was performed on memory CD4+ T cells sorted from blood. Documented subset: CD45RA-negative fraction. These receptors were collected from a young woman in good health.

The chain couples TRBV6-1 to TRBJ1-1; D gene unclear. With 7 bases removed from V and 0 bases from J, the gap between germline ends came to 9 bases. Germline values: CDR1 MNHNS, CDR2 SASEGT. This CDR3 contains 13 residues. For the CDR3, the DNA is TGTGCCAGCACCGAGACCATGAACACTGAAGCTTTCTTT. It translates to CASTETMNTEAFF.

The chain is built from TRBV7-2 and TRBJ1-1; D uncertain. The CDR3 contains 13 residues. V dropped 1 base and J dropped 10 bases, with 13 bases sitting between them. The germline CDR1 and CDR2 sequences are SGHTA and FQGNSA. The CDR3: CASSLGLATRAFF. The CDR3 DNA reads TGTGCCAGCAGCTTAGGGTTAGCGACGAGAGCTTTCTTT.

J is TRBJ2-7 and V is TRBV10-3; 8 bases line up with TRBD1. Trimming took 3 bases from V and 2 from J; bases not matched to a gene: 15. The CDR3 is made up of 18 amino acids. Germline V gives CDR1 ENHRY, CDR2 SYGVKD. The DNA for the CDR3 is TGTGCCATCAGTGATATCATTACCCGGGACAGGAGTCCCTACGAGCAGTACTTC. Translated: CAISDIITRDRSPYEQYF.

This chain uses TRBV30 with TRBJ1-6, with unresolved D. The germline gives CDR1 GTSNPN, CDR2 SVGIG (reference sequence). Between the trimmed V and J ends, which lost 0 bases and 0 bases, there was a span of 9 bases. This CDR3 is 16 amino acids long. In DNA, the CDR3 is TGTGCCTGGAGTGTCTACGGTAGCTCCTATAATTCACCCCTCCACTTT. Its translation: CAWSVYGSSYNSPLHF. Full variable domain (rest looked up from reference TRBV30 and TRBJ1-6): SQTIHQWPATLVQPVGSPLSLECTVEGTSNPNLYWYRQAAGRGLQLLFYSVGIGQISSEVPQNLSASRPQDRQFILSSKKLLLSDSGFYLCAWSVYGSSYNSPLHFGNGTRLTVT.

The chain is built from TRBV2 and TRBJ2-5; no clear D gene. The closer fit of TRBJ2-7 to the DNA end suggests the J call may be wrong. The CDR3 is made up of 12 amino acids. CDR1 and CDR2 from the germline V gene are SNHLY and FYNNEI. The CDR3 DNA sequence: TGTGCCAGCAGTCTCGACATTGGCGAGCAGTACTTC. As protein: CASSLDIGEQYF.

This chain links TRBV14 with TRBJ1-3; TRBD1 might be the D (5 bases). From germline, CDR1 is SGHDN and CDR2 FVKESK. V was shortened by 8 bases and J by 5 bases, with 13 bases between the two germline ends. The CDR3 covers 13 residues. CDR3 loop: CASRGTGRNTIYF. CDR3 in DNA: TGTGCCAGCCGAGGGACGGGGAGAAACACCATATATTTT.

This chain links TRBV2 with TRBJ2-3; 9 positions agree with TRBD1. The CDR3 is 14 residues long. The junction had 4 bases not matched to a gene; V was cut back by 5 bases and J by 4 bases. Per the germline V gene, CDR1 is SNHLY and CDR2 is FYNNEI. The CDR3, as DNA: TGTGCCAGCAGTCTTTGGACAGGGGCAGATACGCAGTATTTT. The encoded protein is CASSLWTGADTQYF.

The CDR3 DNA follows: TGCGCCAGCAGAACGGGACTATCGGGAGATACGCAGTATTTT. Translating it yields CASRTGLSGDTQYF. This rearrangement joins TRBV5-1 to TRBJ2-3; 7 bases line up with TRBD2. CDR1 is SGHRS and CDR2 is YFSETQ in the germline V gene. The ends lost 5 bases at V and 5 bases at J; junction bases unmatched: 8. This CDR3 is 14 amino acids long. Complete variable domain (other parts from reference TRBV5-1 and TRBJ2-3): KAGVTQTPRYLIKTRGQQVTLSCSPISGHRSVSWYQQTPGQGLQFLFEYFSETQRNKGNFPGRFSGRQFSNSRSEMNVSTLELGDSALYLCASRTGLSGDTQYFGPGTRLTVL.

The chain recombines TRBV11-2 with TRBJ2-1; TRBD1 aligns across 11 bases. The CDR3 runs 15 residues. With V trimmed by 5 bases and J by 6 bases, 6 bases remained unmatched. The germline V gene has CDR1 SGHAT and CDR2 FQNNGV. CDR3: CASSHGQGAGNEQFF. The CDR3 DNA reads as TGTGCCAGCAGCCATGGACAGGGGGCAGGCAATGAGCAGTTCTTC.

This rearrangement joins TRBV28 to TRBJ1-1; 7 bases are shared with TRBD1. CDR1 is MDHEN, CDR2 SYDVKM, per germline. Losses at the gene ends were 4 bases for V and 0 bases for J; bases not matched to a gene: 5. CDR3 size: 15 residues. The CDR3 sequence: CASSSRTGMNTEAFF. CDR3 bases: TGTGCCAGCAGTTCTCGGACAGGCATGAACACTGAAGCTTTCTTT. Based on the CDR3 plus reference TRBV28 and TRBJ1-1, the full variable domain is DVKVTQSSRYLVKRTGEKVFLECVQDMDHENMFWYRQDPGLGLRLIYFSYDVKMKEKGDIPEGYSVSREKKERFSLILESASTNQTSMYLCASSSRTGMNTEAFFGQGTRLTVV.

The chain employs TRBV5-1 and TRBJ2-5; no clear D. The CDR3 contains 12 residues. V dropped 3 bases and J dropped 6 bases, with 9 bases sitting between them. Germline-derived CDR1 and CDR2 are SGHRS and YFSETQ. The CDR3 sequence is CASSWNEKTQYF. The CDR3 DNA sequence: TGCGCCAGCAGCTGGAATGAAAAGACCCAGTACTTC.

The chain employs TRBV11-2 and TRBJ1-2, with D unresolved. Germline V lookup: CDR1 SGHAT, CDR2 FQNNGV. The CDR3 is 13 amino acids. The V end was cut by 5 bases, the J end by 2 bases, with 9 bases between. The CDR3 DNA follows: TGTGCCAGCAGCCCTGGAGAGAACTATGGCTACACCTTC. Translated: CASSPGENYGYTF.

The chain recombines TRBV11-2 with TRBJ2-7, with 9 nucleotides matching TRBD2. J lost 5 bases, V lost 6 bases, and 8 bases had no gene match. The CDR3 is made up of 14 amino acids. CDR1 is SGHAT, CDR2 FQNNGV, per germline. The chain's CDR3 is CASSSISGRNEQYF. CDR3 in DNA: TGTGCCAGCAGTTCAATTAGCGGGAGAAACGAGCAGTACTTC. Together with reference TRBV11-2 and TRBJ2-7, the CDR3 gives the full variable domain: EAGVAQSPRYKIIEKRQSVAFWCNPISGHATLYWYQQILGQGPKLLIQFQNNGVVDDSQLPKDRFSAERLKGVDSTLKIQPAKLEDSAVYLCASSSISGRNEQYFGPGTRLTVT.

The CDR3 nucleotides are TGTGCCAGCAGCGTGGGTTCGGAAGACACTGAAGCTTTCTTT. Protein: CASSVGSEDTEAFF. The chain links TRBV7-2 to TRBJ1-1; D not resolved. The CDR3 runs to 14 residues. Trimming took off 5 bases at V and 3 bases at J, with 13 bases between the two ends. CDR1 is SGHTA, CDR2 FQGNSA, per germline.

The V call is TRBV10-2, the J call TRBJ2-5; unclear D gene. Germline V gene lookup returns CDR1 WSHSY and CDR2 SAAADI. The ends were cut back, 8 bases at V and 1 base at J, with 11 bases in the middle. This CDR3 spans 13 amino acids. CDR3 coding DNA: TGCGCCAGCGGGAAGGGAAGCCAAGAGACCCAGTACTTC. This codes for CASGKGSQETQYF.